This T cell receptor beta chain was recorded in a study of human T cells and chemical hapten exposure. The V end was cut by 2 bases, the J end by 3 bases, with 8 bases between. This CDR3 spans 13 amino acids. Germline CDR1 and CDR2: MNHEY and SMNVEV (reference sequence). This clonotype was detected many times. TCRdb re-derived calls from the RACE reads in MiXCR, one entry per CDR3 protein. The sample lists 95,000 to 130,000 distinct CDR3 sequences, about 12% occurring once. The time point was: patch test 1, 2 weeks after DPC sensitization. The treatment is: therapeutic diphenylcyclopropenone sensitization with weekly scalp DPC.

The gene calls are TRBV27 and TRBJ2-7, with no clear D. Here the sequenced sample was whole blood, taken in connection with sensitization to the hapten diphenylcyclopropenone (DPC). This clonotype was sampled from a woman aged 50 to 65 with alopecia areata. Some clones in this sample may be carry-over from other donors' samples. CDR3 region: CASSLGDYYEQYF. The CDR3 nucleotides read TGTGCCAGCAGTTTAGGGGATTACTACGAGCAGTACTTC.